The rows below give T cell receptor beta chains drawn from one sample of a study of human T cells and chemical hapten exposure. MiXCR, applied by TCRdb to the RACE reads, yields one record per CDR3 protein. The sample records more than 65,000 distinct CDR3 sequences, under 13% being singletons. Here the sequenced sample was whole blood, taken in connection with sensitization to the hapten diphenylcyclopropenone (DPC). The source of these receptors is a woman between 45 and 65 years old with alopecia areata. Some clones in this sample may be carry-over from other donors' samples. The CDR3 runs from the conserved cysteine through the conserved F or W. D genes are given only for firm matches. For some rows the clone size is stated as once, few or many, or as a class when expanded; others skip it.

. . TRBJ2-1 TRBV20-1 CSARTPGLSPIYNEQFF TGCAGTGCTAGAACCCCAGGACTGTCCCCGATCTACAATGAGCAGTTCTTC
. . TRBJ2-1 TRBV20-1 CSAIERSSYNEQFF TGCAGTGCTATTGAGCGGAGCTCCTACAATGAGCAGTTCTTC
. many TRBJ2-7 TRBV20-1 CSASDGEYEQYF TGCAGTGCCTCCGACGGGGAATACGAGCAGTACTTC
TRBD2 few TRBJ2-7 TRBV29-1 CSVPGLAGEQYF TGCAGCGTTCCCGGACTAGCGGGCGAGCAGTACTTC
TRBD1 many TRBJ2-4 TRBV3-1 CASSQGDSQLAKNIQYF TGTGCCAGCAGCCAAGGGGACAGCCAGCTAGCCAAAAACATTCAGTACTTC
. many TRBJ2-7 TRBV28 CASSSPQAKQYF TGTGCCAGCAGTTCCCCGCAAGCTAAGCAGTACTTC
. few TRBJ2-3 TRBV7-2 CASSYDRSGDTQYF TGTGCCAGCAGCTACGACAGATCCGGAGATACGCAGTATTTT
. many TRBJ1-1 TRBV10-3 CAISETEENTEAFF TGTGCCATCAGTGAAACCGAGGAAAACACTGAAGCTTTCTTT
. many TRBJ2-1 TRBV7-3 CASSLDGSSYNEQFF TGTGCCAGCAGCCTGGACGGGAGCTCCTACAATGAGCAGTTCTTC
. few TRBJ1-1 TRBV6-2/TRBV6-3 CASSYWTDRRTEAFF TGTGCCAGCAGTTACTGGACAGATAGAAGAACTGAAGCTTTCTTT
. . TRBJ2-7 TRBV19 CASSSRAYEQYF TGTGCCAGTAGTTCCAGGGCCTACGAGCAGTACTTC
TRBD2 . TRBJ2-3 TRBV4-2 CASSQALAGVDTQYF TGTGCCAGCAGCCAAGCGCTAGCGGGAGTAGATACGCAGTATTTT
TRBD2 . TRBJ2-2 TRBV29-1 CSVASGLNTGELFF TGCAGCGTTGCTAGCGGGTTGAACACCGGGGAGCTGTTTTTT
TRBD1 few TRBJ2-7 TRBV7-9 CASGTPTAGTGQYEQYF TGTGCCAGCGGCACACCCACGGCGGGGACAGGGCAATACGAGCAGTACTTC
. . TRBJ2-4 TRBV18 CASSPYLTGTKNIQYF TGTGCCAGCTCACCGTACCTGACTGGGACCAAAAACATTCAGTACTTC
TRBD2 few TRBJ2-1 TRBV7-2 CASAPQAGGYNEQFF TGTGCCAGCGCCCCCCAAGCGGGAGGCTACAATGAGCAGTTCTTC
TRBD1 few TRBJ1-4 TRBV6-5 CASSSDRRGSEKLFF TGTGCCAGCAGTTCCGACCGCAGGGGGTCGGAAAAACTGTTTTTT
. . TRBJ1-4 TRBV24-1 CATSDSQGLNNEKLFF TGTGCCACCAGTGATTCCCAGGGACTGAATAATGAAAAACTGTTTTTT
. few TRBJ2-7 TRBV19 CASSFAGTYEQYF TGTGCCAGTAGTTTCGCAGGGACCTACGAGCAGTACTTC
TRBD1 . TRBJ1-2 TRBV27 CATSLGQGAYGYTF TGTGCCACCTCCCTCGGACAGGGGGCATATGGCTACACCTTC
TRBD1 . TRBJ1-1 TRBV7-8 CASSLVDRAEAFF TGTGCCAGCAGCCTAGTCGACAGGGCTGAAGCTTTCTTT
. . TRBJ2-1 TRBV27 CASSLLSGYNEQFF TGTGCCAGCAGTTTGCTTAGCGGATACAATGAGCAGTTCTTC
TRBD2 . TRBJ2-1 TRBV30 CAWSVGAGVEQFF TGTGCCTGGAGTGTCGGGGCGGGAGTGGAGCAGTTCTTC
. once TRBJ1-1 TRBV7-2 CASSSRTEENTEAFF TGTGCCAGCAGCTCCAGGACAGAGGAGAACACTGAAGCTTTCTTT
. many TRBJ1-1 TRBV6-5 CASSRAGQPNTEAFF TGTGCCAGCAGTCGGGCTGGACAGCCCAACACTGAAGCTTTCTTT
. . TRBJ2-1 TRBV19 CASSIDGTPSYNEQFF TGTGCCAGTAGTATAGACGGGACTCCATCCTACAATGAGCAGTTCTTC
. . TRBJ2-7 TRBV5-1 CASSLETSYEQYF TGCGCCAGCAGCTTGGAGACCTCCTACGAGCAGTACTTC
. few TRBJ2-5 TRBV5-1 CASSFDWIGTQYF TGCGCCAGCAGCTTCGACTGGATAGGGACCCAGTACTTC
TRBD2 many TRBJ2-7 TRBV6-2/TRBV6-3 CASSPVGTSGTSGSNYEQYF TGTGCCAGCAGCCCCGTCGGAACTTCCGGGACTAGCGGGAGTAACTACGAGCAGTACTTC
TRBD1 . TRBJ1-2 TRBV18 CASSPSGTGSYGYTF TGTGCCAGCTCACCATCCGGGACAGGGTCCTATGGCTACACCTTC
TRBD2 . TRBJ2-1 TRBV7-2 CASSSGLAGGLEQFF TGTGCCAGCAGCTCGGGACTAGCGGGAGGATTGGAGCAGTTCTTC
TRBD2 few TRBJ2-5 TRBV20-1 CSARAFSGGEETQYF TGCAGTGCTAGAGCCTTTAGCGGGGGGGAAGAGACCCAGTACTTC
TRBD1 many TRBJ1-1 TRBV12-3/TRBV12-4 CASSLTGTNTEAFF TGTGCCAGCAGCCTGACAGGGACGAACACTGAAGCTTTCTTT
. . TRBJ2-1 TRBV29-1 CSVEANSYNEQFF TGCAGCGTTGAGGCGAACTCCTACAATGAGCAGTTCTTC
. . TRBJ2-3 TRBV7-2 CASSLANTDTQYF TGTGCCAGCAGCTTAGCTAACACAGATACGCAGTATTTT
. few TRBJ2-7 TRBV7-2 CASSPQTYEQYF TGTGCCAGCAGCCCTCAAACCTACGAGCAGTACTTC
. few TRBJ2-5 TRBV20-1 CSASGTLQETQYF TGCAGTGCTAGCGGGACACTACAAGAGACCCAGTACTTC
. few TRBJ2-1 TRBV2 CASSEVRRAGLTEQFF TGTGCCAGCAGTGAGGTACGCAGAGCAGGGCTAACTGAGCAGTTCTTC
. many TRBJ2-7 TRBV7-2 CASSQLLQYEQYF TGTGCCAGCAGCCAACTACTCCAATACGAGCAGTACTTC
TRBD1 few TRBJ1-3 TRBV29-1 CSVEGVRGTGTPLTGNTIYF TGCAGCGTTGAAGGAGTTAGGGGGACAGGGACGCCGTTGACTGGAAACACCATATATTTT
. many TRBJ1-1 TRBV2 CASCRIRGQNTEAFF TGTGCCAGCTGCAGAATTCGGGGGCAAAACACTGAAGCTTTCTTT
TRBD2 few TRBJ2-1 TRBV5-4 CASRRTSGSNNEQFF TGTGCCAGCAGGCGTACTAGCGGGAGTAACAATGAGCAGTTCTTC
. many TRBJ2-2 TRBV15 CATSRRQASGELFF TGTGCCACCAGCAGGAGACAGGCGAGCGGGGAGCTGTTTTTT
TRBD2 many TRBJ2-7 TRBV3-1 CASSGAVGLAGKGEQYF TGTGCCAGCAGTGGAGCCGTGGGACTAGCGGGAAAAGGCGAGCAGTACTTC
TRBD2 few TRBJ2-7 TRBV29-1 CSVLAGASYEQYF TGCAGCGTTCTAGCGGGGGCCTCCTACGAGCAGTACTTC
. few TRBJ1-3 TRBV7-7 CASSQGQGNTIYF TGTGCTAGCAGCCAGGGGCAAGGAAACACCATATATTTT
. few TRBJ2-2 TRBV11-2 CASSLVTGELFF TGTGCCAGCAGCTTAGTAACCGGGGAGCTGTTTTTT
TRBD1 many TRBJ1-5 TRBV5-1 CASSLMTGQGQPQHF TGCGCCAGCAGCTTAATGACAGGGCAGGGTCAGCCCCAGCATTTT
TRBD2 few TRBJ2-5 TRBV29-1 CSPSSGNGETQYF TGCAGCCCCTCTAGCGGGAACGGGGAGACCCAGTACTTC
TRBD1 few TRBJ1-5 TRBV6-2/TRBV6-3 CASSLQGAQPQHF TGTGCCAGCAGTCTACAGGGGGCTCAGCCCCAGCATTTT
. few TRBJ2-1 TRBV6-2/TRBV6-3 CASRRQTNEQFF TGTGCCAGCAGGCGCCAGACCAATGAGCAGTTCTTC
. many TRBJ2-3 TRBV7-2 CASSPQDTQYF TGTGCCAGCAGCCCCCAAGATACGCAGTATTTT
. few TRBJ2-3 TRBV4-3 CASSQEHHSTDTQYF TGCGCCAGCAGCCAAGAACACCATAGCACAGATACGCAGTATTTT